The clone carrying this T cell receptor (beta chain) occurred many times. The CDR3 runs 14 residues. V shed 0 bases and J shed 3 bases, with 9 bases lying between them. CDR1 and CDR2 (germline): SGHKS, YYEKEE (reference sequence). This entry comes from a study of molecular identifiers for immune sequencing clone quantification. Preparation methods for the bulk TCR libraries were those previously described, with listed TCR primers. TCRdb called the PCR reads again in MiXCR, with one record for every CDR3 protein. Of approximately 97,000 distinct CDR3 sequences listed, 20% to 25% are singletons. The receptor was isolated from a human donor in good health. Some libraries in this study had Jurkat cell RNA spiked in. The specimen sequenced was naive CD8+ T cells from blood, with Jurkat cell RNA spiked in. The subset: FACS-sorted CD8+CD4-CCR7+CD45RA+ naive T cells. V usage is TRBV5-5 and J usage is TRBJ1-1; D is possibly TRBD1 (6 bases). CDR3 DNA: TGTGCCAGCAGCTTGGAACAGGGCTACACTGAAGCTTTCTTT. Residues: CASSLEQGYTEAFF.